The 30 T cell receptor beta chains listed next were all sequenced from one sample in a study of T cell repertoires in cytomegalovirus infection. TCRdb redid the calling of the reads with MiXCR, one entry per CDR3 protein. In the table there are about 490,000 distinct CDR3 sequences, about 15% of which are singletons. Sequenced material: CD8+ T cells from PBMCs. The receptors derive from a human donor in good health (CMV status not recorded). Some clones in this sample may be carry-over from other donors' samples.

This clonotype appeared many times. This rearrangement joins TRBV5-4 to TRBJ1-2; D uncertain. There are 14 residues in the CDR3. Trimming shortened V by 2 bases and J by 4 bases, and 12 bases separated the two germline ends. Germline assignment: CDR1 SGHNT and CDR2 YYREEE (reference sequence). CDR3 loop: CASSFLPLIYGYTF. DNA of the CDR3: TGTGCCAGCAGCTTTCTTCCGCTGATCTATGGCTACACCTTC.

The chain carries TRBV7-6 and TRBJ1-2; D unclear. Trimming removed 1 base from V and 5 bases from J, with 8 bases in between. From germline, CDR1 is SGHVS and CDR2 FNYEAQ. The CDR3 consists of 13 residues. CDR3 sequence reads: CASSLGGRYGYTF. Written as DNA, the CDR3 is TGTGCCAGCAGCTTAGGCGGGCGGTATGGCTACACCTTC.

In regard to this clonotype: A much bigger clone sits one base away, suggesting this may be a read error. The chain recombines TRBV7-4 with TRBJ1-1; possibly TRBD1 for D (5 bases). The ends were cut back, 0 bases at V and 6 bases at J, with 11 bases in the middle. Germline V gene lookup returns CDR1 SGHVT and CDR2 SQSDAQ. The CDR3 consists of 14 residues. CDR3 sequence reads: CASSLAPGLPEAFF. In DNA form, the CDR3 reads TGTGCCAGCAGCTTAGCGCCAGGGTTACCTGAAGCTTTCTTT. Together with reference TRBV7-4 and TRBJ1-1, the CDR3 gives the full variable domain: GAGVSQSPRYKVAKRGRDVALRCDSISGHVTLYWYRQTLGQGSEVLTYSQSDAQRDKSGRPSGRFSAERPERSVSTLKIQRTEQGDSAVYLCASSLAPGLPEAFFGQGTRLTVV.

The J gene is TRBJ1-5, the V gene TRBV28; possibly TRBD1 for D (5 bases). This CDR3 contains 15 residues. Germline assignment: CDR1 MDHEN and CDR2 SYDVKM. V lost 4 bases and J lost 9, with 19 bases in between. CDR3 protein: CASSYSGRVDRPQHF. CDR3 nucleotide sequence: TGTGCCAGCAGTTATTCTGGCAGGGTGGATCGGCCCCAGCATTTT.

The V and J genes are TRBV5-4 and TRBJ1-2; tentatively, D is TRBD1 (5 bases). Trimming cost V 5 bases and J 5 bases, with 16 bases left between them. The CDR3 has 14 residues. Germline-derived CDR1 and CDR2 are SGHNT and YYREEE (reference sequence). This CDR3 is CASSPGRGGYGYTF. CDR3 coding DNA: TGTGCCAGCAGTCCGGGAAGGGGAGGGTATGGCTACACCTTC.

The table lists this clonotype with many counts. This chain connects TRBV28 to TRBJ1-5; D not resolved. This CDR3 region has 12 residues. Germline V CDR1 and CDR2: MDHEN, SYDVKM. Trimming pared 6 bases from V and 0 bases from J, leaving 3 bases between. Here the CDR3 reads CASRNSNQPQHF. As DNA, the CDR3 is TGTGCCAGCAGAAATAGCAATCAGCCCCAGCATTTT.

This clonotype was seen many times. The chain combines TRBV6-1 with TRBJ2-7; D gene ambiguous. V was cut by 3 bases and J by 2 bases, with 11 bases left in between. This CDR3 region has 14 residues. Germline assignment: CDR1 MNHNS and CDR2 SASEGT. The CDR3 DNA reads TGTGCCAGCAGTGAGAGGCAGGCTGCCTACGAGCAGTACTTC. Translated: CASSERQAAYEQYF.

This clonotype was detected many times. The chain has TRBV12-3 or TRBV12-4 and TRBJ1-1, with D possibly being TRBD1 (5 bases). Trimming left V 7 bases short and J 1 base short, with 16 bases between. The CDR3 totals 15 residues. The CDR3 region has the DNA TGTGCCAGCATTCCCGAAGGGGAAGGGAACACTGAAGCTTTCTTT. Amino acids: CASIPEGEGNTEAFF.

This clonotype was found a few times. V is TRBV27 and J is TRBJ2-1; 13 positions match TRBD2. In germline, CDR1 is MNHEY, CDR2 SMNVEV (reference sequence). The V gene end was trimmed by 4 bases and the J gene end by 0 bases; junction bases not matched to a gene: 0. The CDR3 sequence is 16 residues long. The CDR3 loop is CASSWTSGGSYNEQFF. The CDR3 bases are TGTGCCAGCAGTTGGACTAGCGGGGGCTCCTACAATGAGCAGTTCTTC.

There are many counts of this clonotype. The chain carries TRBV12-3 or TRBV12-4 and TRBJ2-7; 9 positions agree with TRBD2. V dropped 5 bases and J dropped 3; count of bases not matched to a gene: 11. The CDR3 sequence is 16 residues long. The CDR3 region is CASSPSGGPGDYEQYF. CDR3 sequence (DNA): TGTGCCAGCAGTCCCAGCGGGGGGCCCGGGGACTACGAGCAGTACTTC.

In this sample, this clonotype turned up many times. V usage is TRBV7-6 and J usage is TRBJ1-1; D is ambiguous. The germline gives CDR1 SGHVS, CDR2 FNYEAQ. This CDR3 has 13 amino acids. Trimming pared 5 bases from V and 3 bases from J, leaving 10 bases between. The CDR3 nucleotides read TGTGCCAGCAGCCTCGAGGTCCACACTGAAGCTTTCTTT. It is translated as CASSLEVHTEAFF.

This clonotype was recorded at least ten times. The chain recombines TRBV19 with TRBJ2-7; 8 bases are a match to TRBD2. Germline-derived CDR1 and CDR2 are LNHDA and SQIVND (reference sequence). V was pared by 3 bases and J by 4 bases, with 5 bases of the junction left unmatched. CDR3 length: 14 amino acids. CDR3 protein: CASSIRGGPYEQYF. DNA for the CDR3: TGTGCCAGTAGTATCCGGGGGGGCCCGTACGAGCAGTACTTC.

This clonotype was seen more than once but under ten times. The chain joins TRBV3-1 to TRBJ1-1; D may be TRBD1 (6 bases). Trimming cost V 1 base and J 3 bases, with 12 bases left between them. The CDR3 runs to 15 residues. Germline CDR1 reads LGHDT; CDR2 reads YNNKEL (reference sequence). The CDR3 DNA follows: TGTGCCAGCAGCCAAGGGGGGCCGTGGGACACTGAAGCTTTCTTT. This gives the protein CASSQGGPWDTEAFF.

The gene calls are TRBV2 and TRBJ2-2; the D gene is possibly TRBD1 (5 bases). CDR1 and CDR2 from the germline V gene are SNHLY and FYNNEI. The CDR3 spans 18 residues. The V end was cut by 8 bases, the J end by 4 bases, with 26 bases between. In DNA form, the CDR3 reads TGTGCCAGCCTTGCTACAGGTCCCTCCCGACCTAGCACCGGGGAGCTGTTTTTT. Amino acid sequence: CASLATGPSRPSTGELFF.

This clonotype was seen ten or more times. The genes are TRBV6-1 and TRBJ2-1, with D perhaps matching TRBD1 (6 bases). V lost 7 bases to trimming and J lost 7 bases, with 11 bases between them. CDR1 is MNHNS and CDR2 is SASEGT in the germline V gene. The CDR3 is 12 amino acids. As DNA, the CDR3 is TGTGCCAGCAAAACAGGGAAGAATGAGCAGTTCTTC. Translation gives CASKTGKNEQFF.

J is TRBJ1-2 and V is TRBV6-5, with a possible D match to TRBD1 (5 bases). V was cut by 6 bases and J by 6 bases, with 14 bases left in between. Germline CDR1 and CDR2: MNHEY and SVGAGI. CDR3 length equals 13 residues. CDR3 nucleotide sequence: TGTGCCAGCAGGGACCAGATGGGGGATGGCTACACCTTC. This translates into CASRDQMGDGYTF.

Many counts were recorded for this clonotype. The chain employs TRBV7-2 and TRBJ2-3; D ambiguous. Trimming took 5 bases from V and 3 from J, leaving 9 bases between them. This CDR3 comprises 13 residues. Per germline, CDR1 SGHTA and CDR2 FQGNSA. CDR3 residues: CASSGILTDTQYF. CDR3 coding DNA: TGTGCCAGCAGCGGGATCTTGACAGATACGCAGTATTTT.

Ten or more counts support this clonotype. The rearrangement joins TRBV12-3 or TRBV12-4 to TRBJ2-3, with D unclear. The CDR3 loop spans 12 amino acids. Trimming pared 3 bases from V and 4 bases from J, leaving 5 bases between. The CDR3 bases are TGTGCCAGCAGTTTTCTCTCAGATACGCAGTATTTT. Its protein product is CASSFLSDTQYF.

This clonotype was detected only a few times. The genes are TRBV2 and TRBJ1-3; D is perhaps TRBD1 (6 bases). Germline CDR1 reads SNHLY; CDR2 reads FYNNEI. Trimming cost V 6 bases and J 0 bases, with 12 bases left between them. This CDR3 comprises 15 residues. The CDR3 sequence is CASRSGESSGNTIYF. The CDR3 DNA reads as TGTGCCAGCAGGTCAGGGGAGAGCTCTGGAAACACCATATATTTT. Looking up the rest from reference TRBV2 and TRBJ1-3 gives the full variable domain: EPEVTQTPSHQVTQMGQEVILRCVPISNHLYFYWYRQILGQKVEFLVSFYNNEISEKSEIFDDQFSVERPDGSNFTLKIRSTKLEDSAMYFCASRSGESSGNTIYFGEGSWLTVV.

This clonotype was counted many times. The rearrangement links TRBV25-1 to TRBJ1-6; D gene unclear. The length of the CDR3 is 13 residues. V lost 6 bases and J 9 bases, leaving 12 bases between the germline ends. In germline, CDR1 is MGHDK, CDR2 SYGVNS. CDR3 sequence (DNA): TGTGCCAGCAGCGAGAGGGCCATTTCACCCCTCCACTTT. It specifies CASSERAISPLHF.

This clonotype was recorded at least ten times. The rearrangement joins TRBV12-5 to TRBJ2-3, with 14 bases matching TRBD2. Germline V lookup: CDR1 LGHNT, CDR2 FRNRAP. With 5 bases clipped from V and 4 bases from J, the junction kept 5 bases outside the gene matches. This CDR3 has 16 residues. The CDR3 spells CASGPQTSGGADTQYF. The CDR3 DNA reads TGTGCTAGTGGTCCTCAGACTAGCGGGGGGGCAGATACGCAGTATTTT. Variable domain in full (rest from reference TRBV12-5 and TRBJ2-3): DARVTQTPRHKVTEMGQEVTMRCQPILGHNTVFWYRQTMMQGLELLAYFRNRAPLDDSGMPKDRFSAEMPDATLATLKIQPSEPRDSAVYFCASGPQTSGGADTQYFGPGTRLTVL.

The chain uses TRBV6-6 and TRBJ2-2, with D uncertain. CDR3 length: 13 residues. Per germline, CDR1 MNHNY and CDR2 SVGAGI (reference sequence). With 11 bases removed from V and 6 bases from J, the gap between germline ends came to 16 bases. Written as DNA, the CDR3 is TGTGCCGCGTTCCTCCGGCCATCCGGGGAGCTGTTTTTT. As protein: CAAFLRPSGELFF.

The J gene is TRBJ1-5, the V gene TRBV3-1, with D tentatively TRBD1 (6 bases). Germline assignment: CDR1 LGHDT and CDR2 YNNKEL (reference sequence). V gave up 4 bases and J gave up 5 bases, with 15 bases separating them. The length of the CDR3 is 15 residues. The CDR3 is CASSPTGGLDQPQHF. CDR3 coding DNA: TGTGCCAGCAGCCCCACCGGGGGCTTGGATCAGCCCCAGCATTTT.

Details on this clonotype: This CDR3 is missing its conserved last phenylalanine or tryptophan, likely due to a read error. The limits of the CDR3 on the DNA are not certain, so only TCRdb's listed CDR3 is given. This chain's CDR3 is CASSLAPAGGNNEQLL. The chain employs TRBV12-3 or TRBV12-4 and TRBJ2-1; no DNA check was done on the table's D call, TRBD2. The CDR3 is made up of 16 amino acids, end residues included.

This clonotype was observed a few times. The genes are TRBV5-5 and TRBJ1-1; D unresolved. This CDR3 has 13 residues. Germline CDR1 and CDR2: SGHKS and YYEKEE (reference sequence). Trimming removed 0 bases at V and 3 bases at J, with 6 bases between. This CDR3 is CASSLVSYTEAFF. CDR3 DNA: TGTGCCAGCAGCTTGGTTTCCTACACTGAAGCTTTCTTT.

The V and J genes are TRBV10-3 and TRBJ1-4; tentative D call: TRBD1 (6 bases). CDR1 ENHRY and CDR2 SYGVKD come from the germline V gene. This CDR3 comprises 20 residues. Trimming took off 2 bases at V and 2 bases at J, with 24 bases between the two ends. CDR3 in DNA: TGTGCCATCAGTGAGAGGATAACGGCAGGGGATTTTAGGACTAATGAAAAACTGTTTTTT. The encoded protein is CAISERITAGDFRTNEKLFF.

This clonotype was recorded many times. V usage is TRBV7-6 and J usage is TRBJ2-1; 10 bases align to TRBD2. The CDR3 runs to 16 residues. The V segment lost 6 bases and the J segment 1 base; nucleotides outside the gene matches: 6. The germline V gene has CDR1 SGHVS and CDR2 FNYEAQ. CDR3 region: CASSSRTSGSYNEQFF. DNA for the CDR3: TGTGCCAGCAGTTCACGGACTAGCGGATCCTACAATGAGCAGTTCTTC. The variable domain in full, completed from reference TRBV7-6 and TRBJ2-1, reads GAGVSQSPRYKVTKRGQDVALRCDPISGHVSLYWYRQALGQGPEFLTYFNYEAQQDKSGLPNDRFSAERPEGSISTLTIQRTEQRDSAMYRCASSSRTSGSYNEQFFGPGTRLTVL.

This clonotype was found many times. The chain is built from TRBV27 and TRBJ2-7; weak D call: TRBD1 (6 bases). V was cut by 8 bases and J by 7 bases, with 21 bases left in between. This CDR3 is built from 14 residues. Germline CDR1 is MNHEY and CDR2 is SMNVEV (reference sequence). The CDR3 is CASSLRDTKLEQYF. The CDR3 DNA sequence: TGTGCCAGCTCTCTCCGGGACACCAAACTGGAGCAGTACTTC.

The chain is built from TRBV20-1 and TRBJ2-7; weak D call: TRBD1 (5 bases). Trimming cost V 6 bases and J 0 bases, with 15 bases left between them. Germline loops: CDR1 DFQATT, CDR2 SNEGSKA (reference sequence). The CDR3 totals 14 residues. Written as DNA, the CDR3 is TGCAGTGCCAACCGACAGCAGAGCTCCTACGAGCAGTACTTC. Translation gives CSANRQQSSYEQYF.

V usage is TRBV5-4 and J usage is TRBJ2-4; D call uncertain. With 4 bases removed from V and 8 bases from J, the gap between germline ends came to 16 bases. Germline CDR1 reads SGHNT; CDR2 reads YYREEE (reference sequence). The CDR3 length is 14 residues. CDR3 nucleotide sequence: TGTGCCAGCAGCCCCCCCAATTCTGGGGACATTCAGTACTTC. This gives the protein CASSPPNSGDIQYF.